This T cell receptor beta chain emerged from a study of blood T cell repertoires in COVID-19. How the authors handled the data: Counts of nucleated cells, estimated from reference gene primer amplification, were obtained. Method: immunoSEQ multiplex PCR; TCRdb's copy keeps in-frame clones and lacks some. The V and J calls and clone size are taken from that table; D and trimming were inferred from the DNA. The data hold roughly 700,000 clones, with approximately 90% observed a single time. Germline CDR1 is SGHTA and CDR2 is FQGNSA. CDR3 size: 15 residues. V was clipped by 1 base and J by 7 bases; unmatched bases: 5.

J is TRBJ1-4 and V is TRBV7-2, with TRBD1 matching over 8 bases. Sequencing was done on a sample of peripheral blood. The origin of this receptor is a woman aged 18-29 years with acute or convalescent COVID-19. This chain's CDR3 is CASSLGQGAFEKLFF. The CDR3 nucleotides read TGTGCCAGCAGCTTAGGCCAGGGGGCCTTTGAAAAACTGTTTTTT.